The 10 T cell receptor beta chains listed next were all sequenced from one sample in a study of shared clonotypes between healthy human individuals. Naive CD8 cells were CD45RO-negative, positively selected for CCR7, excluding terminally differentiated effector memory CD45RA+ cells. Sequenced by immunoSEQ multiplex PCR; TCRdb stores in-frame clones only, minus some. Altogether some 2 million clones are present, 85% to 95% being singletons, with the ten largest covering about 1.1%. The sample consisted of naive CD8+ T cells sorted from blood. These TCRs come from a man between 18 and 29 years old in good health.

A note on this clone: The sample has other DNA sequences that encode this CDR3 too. In DNA, the CDR3 is TGCGCCAGCAGCCAAGCCCAGGGGAGCTCCTACGAGCAGTACTTC. Protein sequence: CASSQAQGSSYEQYF. The chain recombines TRBV4-1 with TRBJ2-7, with a weak D call TRBD1 (6 bases). V lost 1 base and J lost 0, with 10 bases in between. This CDR3 has 15 amino acids. CDR1 is MGHRA, CDR2 YSYEKL, per germline.

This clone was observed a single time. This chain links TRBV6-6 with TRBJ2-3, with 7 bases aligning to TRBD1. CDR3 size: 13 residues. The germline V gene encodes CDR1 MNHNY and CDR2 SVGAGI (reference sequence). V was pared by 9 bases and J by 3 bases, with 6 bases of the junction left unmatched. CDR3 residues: CARSQGRTDTQYF. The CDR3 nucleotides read TGTGCCAGATCACAGGGGCGGACAGATACGCAGTATTTT.

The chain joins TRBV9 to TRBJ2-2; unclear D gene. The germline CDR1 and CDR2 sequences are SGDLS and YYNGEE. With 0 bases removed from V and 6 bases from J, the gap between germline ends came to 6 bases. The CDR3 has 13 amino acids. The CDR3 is CASSVELSGELFF. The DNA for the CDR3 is TGTGCCAGCAGCGTAGAACTTTCCGGGGAGCTGTTTTTT. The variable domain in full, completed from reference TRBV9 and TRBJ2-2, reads DSGVTQTPKHLITATGQRVTLRCSPRSGDLSVYWYQQSLDQGLQFLIQYYNGEERAKGNILERFSAQQFPDLHSELNLSSLELGDSALYFCASSVELSGELFFGEGSRLTVL.

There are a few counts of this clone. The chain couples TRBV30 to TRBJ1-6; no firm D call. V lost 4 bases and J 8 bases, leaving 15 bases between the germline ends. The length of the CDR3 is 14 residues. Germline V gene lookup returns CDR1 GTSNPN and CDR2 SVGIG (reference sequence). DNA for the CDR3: TGTGCCTGGACTGGGGATGGGGAGTATTCACCCCTCCACTTT. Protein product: CAWTGDGEYSPLHF.

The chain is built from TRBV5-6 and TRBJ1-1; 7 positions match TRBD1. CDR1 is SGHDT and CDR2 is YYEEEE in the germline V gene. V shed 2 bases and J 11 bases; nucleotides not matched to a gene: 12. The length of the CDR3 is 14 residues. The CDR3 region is CASSLLMAGGYAFF. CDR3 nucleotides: TGTGCCAGCAGCTTACTGATGGCAGGGGGATATGCTTTCTTT.

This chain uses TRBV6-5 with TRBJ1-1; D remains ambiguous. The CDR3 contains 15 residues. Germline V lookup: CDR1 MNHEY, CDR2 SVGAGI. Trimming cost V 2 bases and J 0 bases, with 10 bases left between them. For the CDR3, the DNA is TGTGCCAGCAGTTACGCGGTAGGAATGAACACTGAAGCTTTCTTT. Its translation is CASSYAVGMNTEAFF.

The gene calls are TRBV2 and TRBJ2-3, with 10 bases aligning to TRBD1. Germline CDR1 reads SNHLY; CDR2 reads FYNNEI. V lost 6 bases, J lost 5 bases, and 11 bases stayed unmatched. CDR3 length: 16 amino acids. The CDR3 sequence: CASSPRQGAIRDTQYF. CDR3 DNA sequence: TGTGCCAGCAGCCCGCGACAGGGGGCTATAAGAGATACGCAGTATTTT.

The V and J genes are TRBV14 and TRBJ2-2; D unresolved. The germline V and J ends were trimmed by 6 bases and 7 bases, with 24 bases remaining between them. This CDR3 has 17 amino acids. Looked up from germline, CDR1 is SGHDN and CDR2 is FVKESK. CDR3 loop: CASRPRAGLSKSGELFF. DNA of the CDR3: TGTGCCAGCAGACCCCGCGCAGGTTTGAGTAAAAGCGGGGAGCTGTTTTTT. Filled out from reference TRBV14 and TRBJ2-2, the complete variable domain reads EAGVTQFPSHSVIEKGQTVTLRCDPISGHDNLYWYRRVMGKEIKFLLHFVKESKQDESGMPNNRFLAERTGGTYSTLKVQPAELEDSGVYFCASRPRAGLSKSGELFFGEGSRLTVL.

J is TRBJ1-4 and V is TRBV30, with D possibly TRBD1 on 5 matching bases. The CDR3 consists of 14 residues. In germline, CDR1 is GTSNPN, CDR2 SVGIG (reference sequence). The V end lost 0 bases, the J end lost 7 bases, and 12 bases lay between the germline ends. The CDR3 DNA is TGTGCCTGGAGTGTAACCGGGGGGGGTGAAAAACTGTTTTTT. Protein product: CAWSVTGGGEKLFF.

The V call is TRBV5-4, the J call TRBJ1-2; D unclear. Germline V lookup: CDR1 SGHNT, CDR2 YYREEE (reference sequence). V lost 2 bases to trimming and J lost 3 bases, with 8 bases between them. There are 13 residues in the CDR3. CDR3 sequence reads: CASSFREDYGYTF. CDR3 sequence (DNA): TGTGCCAGCAGCTTCCGGGAGGACTATGGCTACACCTTC.